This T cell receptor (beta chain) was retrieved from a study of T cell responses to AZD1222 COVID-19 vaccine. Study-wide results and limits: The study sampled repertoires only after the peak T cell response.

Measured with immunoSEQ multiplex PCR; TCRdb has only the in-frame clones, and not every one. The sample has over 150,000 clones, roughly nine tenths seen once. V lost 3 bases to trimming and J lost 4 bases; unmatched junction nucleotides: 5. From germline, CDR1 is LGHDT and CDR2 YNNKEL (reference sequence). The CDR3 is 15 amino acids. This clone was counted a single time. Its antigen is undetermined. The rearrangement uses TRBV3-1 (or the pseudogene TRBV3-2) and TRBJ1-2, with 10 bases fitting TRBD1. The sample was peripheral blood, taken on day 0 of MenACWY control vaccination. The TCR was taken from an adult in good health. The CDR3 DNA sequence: TGTGCCAGCAGCCATTTGACAGGGGGCACCTATGGCTACACCTTC. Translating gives CASSHLTGGTYGYTF.